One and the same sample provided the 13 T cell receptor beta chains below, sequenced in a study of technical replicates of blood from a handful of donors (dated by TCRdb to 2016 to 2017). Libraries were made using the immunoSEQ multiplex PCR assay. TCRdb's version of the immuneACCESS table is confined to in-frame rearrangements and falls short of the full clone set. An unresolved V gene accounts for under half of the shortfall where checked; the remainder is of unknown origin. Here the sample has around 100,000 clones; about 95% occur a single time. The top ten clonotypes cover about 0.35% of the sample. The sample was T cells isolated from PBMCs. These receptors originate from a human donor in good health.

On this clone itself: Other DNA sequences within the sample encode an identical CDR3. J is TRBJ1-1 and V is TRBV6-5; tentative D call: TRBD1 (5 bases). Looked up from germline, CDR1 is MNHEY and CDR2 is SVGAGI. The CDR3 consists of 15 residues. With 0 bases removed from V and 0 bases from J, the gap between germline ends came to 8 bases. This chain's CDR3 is CASSYSAGMNTEAFF. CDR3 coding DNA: TGTGCCAGCAGTTACTCCGCAGGGATGAACACTGAAGCTTTCTTT.

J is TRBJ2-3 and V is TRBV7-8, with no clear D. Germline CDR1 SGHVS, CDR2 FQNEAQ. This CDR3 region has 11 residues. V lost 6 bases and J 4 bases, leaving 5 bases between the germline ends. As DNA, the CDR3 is TGTGCCAGCAGGGGCCCAGATACGCAGTATTTT. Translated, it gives CASRGPDTQYF.

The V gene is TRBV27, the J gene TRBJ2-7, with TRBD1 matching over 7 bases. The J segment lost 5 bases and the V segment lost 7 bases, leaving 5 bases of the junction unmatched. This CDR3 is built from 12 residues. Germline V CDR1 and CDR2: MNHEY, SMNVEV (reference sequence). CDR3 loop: CASKQGFNEQYF. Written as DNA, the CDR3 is TGTGCCAGCAAACAGGGGTTCAACGAGCAGTACTTC.

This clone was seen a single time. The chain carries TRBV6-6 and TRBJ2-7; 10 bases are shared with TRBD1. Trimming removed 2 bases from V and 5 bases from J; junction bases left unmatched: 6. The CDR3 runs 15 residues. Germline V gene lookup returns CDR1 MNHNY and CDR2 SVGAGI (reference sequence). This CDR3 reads CASSYSRTGGNEQYF. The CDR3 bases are TGTGCCAGCAGTTACAGCAGGACAGGGGGGAACGAGCAGTACTTC.

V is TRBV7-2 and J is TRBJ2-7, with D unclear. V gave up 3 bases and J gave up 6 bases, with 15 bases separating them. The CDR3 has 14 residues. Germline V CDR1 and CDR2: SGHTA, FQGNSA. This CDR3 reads CASSFGLVVSEQYF. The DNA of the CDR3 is TGTGCCAGCAGCTTTGGGCTGGTTGTGAGCGAGCAGTACTTC.

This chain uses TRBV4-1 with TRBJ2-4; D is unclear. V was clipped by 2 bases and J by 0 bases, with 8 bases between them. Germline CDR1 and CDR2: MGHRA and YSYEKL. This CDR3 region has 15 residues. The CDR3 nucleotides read TGCGCCAGCAGCCAACCTTTTATAGCCAAAAACATTCAGTACTTC. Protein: CASSQPFIAKNIQYF.

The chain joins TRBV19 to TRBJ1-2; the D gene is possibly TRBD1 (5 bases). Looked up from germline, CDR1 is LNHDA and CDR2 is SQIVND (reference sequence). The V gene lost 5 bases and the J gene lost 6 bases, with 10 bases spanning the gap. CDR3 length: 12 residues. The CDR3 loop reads CASSWTRDGYTF. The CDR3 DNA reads TGTGCCAGTAGTTGGACAAGGGATGGCTACACCTTC.

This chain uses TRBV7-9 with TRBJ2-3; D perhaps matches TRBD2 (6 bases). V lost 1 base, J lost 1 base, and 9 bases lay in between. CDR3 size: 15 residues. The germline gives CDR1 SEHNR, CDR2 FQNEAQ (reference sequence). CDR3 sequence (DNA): TGTGCCAGCAGCTTAGTAGTAGCGGGCACAGATACGCAGTATTTT. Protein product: CASSLVVAGTDTQYF.

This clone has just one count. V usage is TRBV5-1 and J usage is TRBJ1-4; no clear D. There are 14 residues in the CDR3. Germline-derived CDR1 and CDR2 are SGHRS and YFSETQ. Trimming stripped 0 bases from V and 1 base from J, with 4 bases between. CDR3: CASSLAGTNEKLFF. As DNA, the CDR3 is TGCGCCAGCAGCTTGGCAGGAACTAATGAAAAACTGTTTTTT.

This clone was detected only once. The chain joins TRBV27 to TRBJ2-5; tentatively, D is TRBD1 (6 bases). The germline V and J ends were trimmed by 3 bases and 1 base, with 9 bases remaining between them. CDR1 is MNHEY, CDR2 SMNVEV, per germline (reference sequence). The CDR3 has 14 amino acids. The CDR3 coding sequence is TGTGCCAGCAGTTTCCGACAGGCCCAAGAGACCCAGTACTTC. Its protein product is CASSFRQAQETQYF.

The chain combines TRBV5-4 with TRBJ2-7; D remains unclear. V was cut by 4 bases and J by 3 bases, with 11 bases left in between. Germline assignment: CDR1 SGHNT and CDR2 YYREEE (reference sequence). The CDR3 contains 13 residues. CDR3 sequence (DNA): TGTGCCAGCAGCCCCTCTTTCGGCTACGAGCAGTACTTC. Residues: CASSPSFGYEQYF.

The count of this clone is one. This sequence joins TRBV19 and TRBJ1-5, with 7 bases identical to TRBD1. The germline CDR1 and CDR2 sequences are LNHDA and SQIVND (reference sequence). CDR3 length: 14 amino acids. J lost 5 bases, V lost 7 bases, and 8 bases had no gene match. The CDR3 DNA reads TGTGCCAGTAACCCAGGGACAGTACATCAGCCCCAGCATTTT. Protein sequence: CASNPGTVHQPQHF.

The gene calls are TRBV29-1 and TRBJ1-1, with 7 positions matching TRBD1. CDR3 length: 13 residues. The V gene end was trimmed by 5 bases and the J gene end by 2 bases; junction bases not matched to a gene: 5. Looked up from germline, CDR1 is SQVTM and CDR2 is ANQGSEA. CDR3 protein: CSVNRGPNTEAFF. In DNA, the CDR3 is TGCAGCGTTAACAGGGGTCCCAACACTGAAGCTTTCTTT.